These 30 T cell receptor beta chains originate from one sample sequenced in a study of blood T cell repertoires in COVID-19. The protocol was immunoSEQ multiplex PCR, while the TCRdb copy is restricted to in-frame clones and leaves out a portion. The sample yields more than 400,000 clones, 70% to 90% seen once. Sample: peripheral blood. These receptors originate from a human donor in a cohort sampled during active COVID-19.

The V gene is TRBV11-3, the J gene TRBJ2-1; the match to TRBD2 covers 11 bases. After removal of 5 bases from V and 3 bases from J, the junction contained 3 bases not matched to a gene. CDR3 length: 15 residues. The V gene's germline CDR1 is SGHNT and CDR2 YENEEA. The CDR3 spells CASSLSGGDYNEQFF. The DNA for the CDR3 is TGTGCCAGCAGCCTTAGCGGGGGGGACTACAATGAGCAGTTCTTC.

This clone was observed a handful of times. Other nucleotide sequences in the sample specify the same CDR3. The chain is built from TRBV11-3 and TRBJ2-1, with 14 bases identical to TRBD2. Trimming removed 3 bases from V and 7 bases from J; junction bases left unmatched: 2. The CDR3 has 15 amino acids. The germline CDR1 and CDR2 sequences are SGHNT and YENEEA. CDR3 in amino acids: CASSFRTSGRNEQFF. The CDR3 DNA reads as TGTGCCAGCAGCTTTAGGACTAGCGGGAGGAATGAGCAGTTCTTC.

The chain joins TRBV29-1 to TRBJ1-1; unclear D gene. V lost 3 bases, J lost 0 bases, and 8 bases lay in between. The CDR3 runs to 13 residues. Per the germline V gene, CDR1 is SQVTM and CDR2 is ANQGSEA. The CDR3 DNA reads TGCAGCGTTGATGCCGGGATGAACACTGAAGCTTTCTTT. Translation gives CSVDAGMNTEAFF.

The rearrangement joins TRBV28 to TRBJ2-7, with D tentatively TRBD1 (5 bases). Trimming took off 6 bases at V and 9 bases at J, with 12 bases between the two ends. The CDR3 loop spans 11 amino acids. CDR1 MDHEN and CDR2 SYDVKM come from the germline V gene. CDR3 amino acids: CASSVLGAQYF. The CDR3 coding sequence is TGTGCCAGCAGCGTTCTTGGGGCGCAGTACTTC.

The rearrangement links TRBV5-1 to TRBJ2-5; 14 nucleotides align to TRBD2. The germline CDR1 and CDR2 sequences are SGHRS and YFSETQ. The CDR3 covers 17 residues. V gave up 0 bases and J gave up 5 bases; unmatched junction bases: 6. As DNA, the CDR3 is TGCGCCAGCAGCTTGGGCGGGACTAGCGGGAGCCGGGAGACCCAGTACTTC. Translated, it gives CASSLGGTSGSRETQYF.

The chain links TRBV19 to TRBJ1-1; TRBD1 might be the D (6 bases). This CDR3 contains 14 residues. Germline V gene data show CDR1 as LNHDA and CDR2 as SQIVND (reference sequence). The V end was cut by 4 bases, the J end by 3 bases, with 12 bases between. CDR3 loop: CASSKEGGYTEAFF. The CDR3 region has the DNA TGTGCCAGTAGTAAGGAAGGGGGTTACACTGAAGCTTTCTTT.

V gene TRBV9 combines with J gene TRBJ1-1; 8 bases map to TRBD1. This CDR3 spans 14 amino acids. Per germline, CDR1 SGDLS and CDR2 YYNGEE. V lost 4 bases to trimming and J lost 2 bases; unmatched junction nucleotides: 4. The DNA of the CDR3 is TGTGCCAGCAGCCAGACAGGGGTCAACACTGAAGCTTTCTTT. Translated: CASSQTGVNTEAFF.

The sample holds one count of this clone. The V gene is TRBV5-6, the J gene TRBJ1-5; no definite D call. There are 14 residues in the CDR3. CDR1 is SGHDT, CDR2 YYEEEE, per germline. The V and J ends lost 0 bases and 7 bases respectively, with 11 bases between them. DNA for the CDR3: TGTGCCAGCAGCTTGGAAGGGAGAGGACAGCCCCAGCATTTT. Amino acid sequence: CASSLEGRGQPQHF.

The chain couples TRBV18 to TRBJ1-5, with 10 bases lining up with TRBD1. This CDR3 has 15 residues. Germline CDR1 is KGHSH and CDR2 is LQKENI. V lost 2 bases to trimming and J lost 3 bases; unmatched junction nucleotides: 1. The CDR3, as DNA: TGTGCCAGCTCACCAGGGACAGGGGCCAATCAGCCCCAGCATTTT. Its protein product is CASSPGTGANQPQHF.

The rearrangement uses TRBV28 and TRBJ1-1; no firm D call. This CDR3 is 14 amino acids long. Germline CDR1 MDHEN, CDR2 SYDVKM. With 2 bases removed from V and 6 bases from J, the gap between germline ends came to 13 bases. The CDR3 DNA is TGTGCCAGCAGTTTAAATCGGGATCGGGCTGAAGCTTTCTTT. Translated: CASSLNRDRAEAFF.

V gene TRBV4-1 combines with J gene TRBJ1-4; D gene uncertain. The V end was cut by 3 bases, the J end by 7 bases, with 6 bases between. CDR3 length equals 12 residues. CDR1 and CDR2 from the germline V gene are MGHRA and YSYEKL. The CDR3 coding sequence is TGCGCCAGCAGCCAGCGTGGTGAAAAACTGTTTTTT. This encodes CASSQRGEKLFF.

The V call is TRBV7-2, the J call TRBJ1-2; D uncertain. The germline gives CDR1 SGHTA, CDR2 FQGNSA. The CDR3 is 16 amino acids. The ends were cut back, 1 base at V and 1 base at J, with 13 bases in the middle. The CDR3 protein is CASSLDIKTRNYGYTF. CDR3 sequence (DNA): TGTGCCAGCAGCTTAGACATAAAAACCCGTAACTATGGCTACACCTTC.

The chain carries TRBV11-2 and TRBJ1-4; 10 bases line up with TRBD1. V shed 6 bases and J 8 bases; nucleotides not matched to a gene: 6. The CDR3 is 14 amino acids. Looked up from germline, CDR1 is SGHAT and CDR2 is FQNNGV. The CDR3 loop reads CASSPGTGVEKLFF. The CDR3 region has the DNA TGTGCCAGCAGTCCCGGGACAGGGGTCGAAAAACTGTTTTTT.

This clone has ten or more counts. The CDR3 protein is CASSYALGSDRGGGQPQHF. In DNA, the CDR3 is TGTGCCAGCAGTTATGCTCTCGGGTCGGACAGGGGAGGCGGTCAGCCCCAGCATTTT. The gene calls are TRBV6-2 or TRBV6-3 and TRBJ1-5, with TRBD1 matching over 9 bases. V trimming: 3 bases; J trimming: 6 bases; junction bases outside the gene matches: 18. The CDR3 covers 19 residues. CDR1 MNHEY and CDR2 SVGEGT come from the germline V gene.

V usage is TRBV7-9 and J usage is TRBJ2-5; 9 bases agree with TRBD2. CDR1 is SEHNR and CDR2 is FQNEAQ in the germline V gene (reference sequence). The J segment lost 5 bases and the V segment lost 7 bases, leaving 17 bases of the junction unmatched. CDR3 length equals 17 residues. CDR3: CASIITSGRSPRETQYF. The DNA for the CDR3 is TGTGCCAGCATAATAACTAGCGGGCGATCTCCTAGGGAGACCCAGTACTTC.

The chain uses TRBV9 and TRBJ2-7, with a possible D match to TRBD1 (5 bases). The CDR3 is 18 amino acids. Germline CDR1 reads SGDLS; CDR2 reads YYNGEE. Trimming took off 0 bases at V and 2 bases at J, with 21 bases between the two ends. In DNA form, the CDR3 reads TGTGCCAGCAGCGTAGGGGTTACTACTACGACAGTTACCTACGAGCAGTACTTC. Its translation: CASSVGVTTTTVTYEQYF.

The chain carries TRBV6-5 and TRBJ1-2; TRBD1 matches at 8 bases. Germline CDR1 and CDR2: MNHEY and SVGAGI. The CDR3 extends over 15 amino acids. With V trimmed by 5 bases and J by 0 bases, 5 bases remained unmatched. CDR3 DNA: TGTGCCAGCAGTCGACAGGGGCCAGCTAACTATGGCTACACCTTC. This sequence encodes CASSRQGPANYGYTF.

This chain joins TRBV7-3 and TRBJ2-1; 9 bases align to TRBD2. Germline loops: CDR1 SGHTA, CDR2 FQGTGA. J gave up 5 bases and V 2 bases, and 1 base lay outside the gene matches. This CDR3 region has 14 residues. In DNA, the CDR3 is TGTGCCAGCAGCTTAGGACTAGCGAACAATGAGCAGTTCTTC. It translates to CASSLGLANNEQFF.

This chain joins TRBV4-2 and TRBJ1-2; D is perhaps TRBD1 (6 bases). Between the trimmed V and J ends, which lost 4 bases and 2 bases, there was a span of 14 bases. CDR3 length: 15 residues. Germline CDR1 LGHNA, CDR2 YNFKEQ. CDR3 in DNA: TGTGCCAGCAGCCTCCCCGCAGGGGAAAACTATGGCTACACCTTC. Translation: CASSLPAGENYGYTF.

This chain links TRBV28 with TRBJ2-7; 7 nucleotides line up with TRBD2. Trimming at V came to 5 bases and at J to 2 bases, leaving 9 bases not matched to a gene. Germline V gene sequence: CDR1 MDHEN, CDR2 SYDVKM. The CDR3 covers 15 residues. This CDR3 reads CASSPVGGVPYEQYF. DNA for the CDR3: TGTGCCAGCAGTCCTGTTGGGGGGGTACCCTACGAGCAGTACTTC.

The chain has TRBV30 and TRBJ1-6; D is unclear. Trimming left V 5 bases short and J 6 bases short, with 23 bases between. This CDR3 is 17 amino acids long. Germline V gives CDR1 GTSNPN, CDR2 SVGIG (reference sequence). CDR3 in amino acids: CAWHLPLSGVGNSPLHF. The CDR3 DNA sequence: TGTGCCTGGCACTTACCACTAAGCGGGGTGGGTAATTCACCCCTCCACTTT. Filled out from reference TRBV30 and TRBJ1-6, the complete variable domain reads SQTIHQWPATLVQPVGSPLSLECTVEGTSNPNLYWYRQAAGRGLQLLFYSVGIGQISSEVPQNLSASRPQDRQFILSSKKLLLSDSGFYLCAWHLPLSGVGNSPLHFGNGTRLTVT.

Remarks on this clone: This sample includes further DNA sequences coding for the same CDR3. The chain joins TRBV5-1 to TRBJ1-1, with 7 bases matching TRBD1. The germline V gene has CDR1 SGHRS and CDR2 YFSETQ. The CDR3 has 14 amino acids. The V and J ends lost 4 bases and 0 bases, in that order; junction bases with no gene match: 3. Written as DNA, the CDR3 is TGCGCCAGCAGCCGGGGGACAGTGAACACTGAAGCTTTCTTT. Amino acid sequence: CASSRGTVNTEAFF.

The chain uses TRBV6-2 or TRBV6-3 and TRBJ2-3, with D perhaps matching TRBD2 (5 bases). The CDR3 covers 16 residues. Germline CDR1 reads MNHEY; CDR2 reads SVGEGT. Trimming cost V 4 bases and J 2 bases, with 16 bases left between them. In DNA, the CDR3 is TGTGCCAGCAGTTCAACTAGGAGGCCACTCACAGATACGCAGTATTTT. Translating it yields CASSSTRRPLTDTQYF.

CDR3 sequence (DNA): TGTGCCAGCAGCTTAGGGACAGGGGCAAGGACTGAAGCTTTCTTT. It yields the protein CASSLGTGARTEAFF. The genes are TRBV7-3 and TRBJ1-1, with 10 bases identical to TRBD1. The CDR3 is 15 amino acids. J gave up 5 bases and V 2 bases, and 5 bases lay outside the gene matches. The germline V gene encodes CDR1 SGHTA and CDR2 FQGTGA.

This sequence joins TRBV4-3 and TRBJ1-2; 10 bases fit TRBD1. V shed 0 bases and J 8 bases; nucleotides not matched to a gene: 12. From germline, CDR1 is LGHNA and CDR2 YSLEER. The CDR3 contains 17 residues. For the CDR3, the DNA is TGCGCCAGCAGCCAAGATCGAGGGACAGGGGCATTAAGGGGCTACACCTTC. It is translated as CASSQDRGTGALRGYTF.

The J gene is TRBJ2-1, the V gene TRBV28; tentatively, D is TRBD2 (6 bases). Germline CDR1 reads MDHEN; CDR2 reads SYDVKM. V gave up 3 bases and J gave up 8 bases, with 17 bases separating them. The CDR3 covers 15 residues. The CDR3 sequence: CASSFLGRERDEQFF. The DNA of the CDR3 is TGTGCCAGCAGTTTTTTAGGTCGGGAGCGGGATGAGCAGTTCTTC. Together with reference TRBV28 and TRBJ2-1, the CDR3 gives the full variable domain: DVKVTQSSRYLVKRTGEKVFLECVQDMDHENMFWYRQDPGLGLRLIYFSYDVKMKEKGDIPEGYSVSREKKERFSLILESASTNQTSMYLCASSFLGRERDEQFFGPGTRLTVL.

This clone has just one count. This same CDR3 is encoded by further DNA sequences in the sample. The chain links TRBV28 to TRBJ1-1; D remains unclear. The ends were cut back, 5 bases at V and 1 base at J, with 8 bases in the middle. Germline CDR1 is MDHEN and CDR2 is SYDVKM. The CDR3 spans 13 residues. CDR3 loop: CASSSRRNTEAFF. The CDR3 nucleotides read TGTGCCAGCAGTAGCAGGCGGAACACTGAAGCTTTCTTT.

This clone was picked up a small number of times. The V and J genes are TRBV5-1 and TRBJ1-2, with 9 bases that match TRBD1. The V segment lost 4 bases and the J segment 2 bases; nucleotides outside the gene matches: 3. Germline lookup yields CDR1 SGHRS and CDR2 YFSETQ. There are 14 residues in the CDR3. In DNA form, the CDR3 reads TGCGCCAGCAGCACGGACAGGGGAAACTATGGCTACACCTTC. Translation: CASSTDRGNYGYTF.

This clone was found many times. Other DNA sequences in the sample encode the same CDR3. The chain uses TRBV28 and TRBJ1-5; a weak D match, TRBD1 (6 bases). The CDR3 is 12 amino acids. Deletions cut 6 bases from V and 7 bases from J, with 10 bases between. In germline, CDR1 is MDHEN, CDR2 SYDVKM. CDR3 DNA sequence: TGTGCCAGCAGCAGGGGAAACCAGCCCCAGCATTTT. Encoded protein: CASSRGNQPQHF.

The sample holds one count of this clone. This CDR3 is CAISESGSPGVGADTQYF. DNA for the CDR3: TGTGCCATCAGTGAGTCGGGATCCCCAGGGGTTGGGGCAGATACGCAGTATTTT. The chain combines TRBV10-3 with TRBJ2-3; D possibly corresponds to TRBD1 (6 bases). The V end lost 0 bases, the J end lost 4 bases, and 20 bases lay between the germline ends. Germline V gene lookup returns CDR1 ENHRY and CDR2 SYGVKD. The CDR3 is 18 amino acids.